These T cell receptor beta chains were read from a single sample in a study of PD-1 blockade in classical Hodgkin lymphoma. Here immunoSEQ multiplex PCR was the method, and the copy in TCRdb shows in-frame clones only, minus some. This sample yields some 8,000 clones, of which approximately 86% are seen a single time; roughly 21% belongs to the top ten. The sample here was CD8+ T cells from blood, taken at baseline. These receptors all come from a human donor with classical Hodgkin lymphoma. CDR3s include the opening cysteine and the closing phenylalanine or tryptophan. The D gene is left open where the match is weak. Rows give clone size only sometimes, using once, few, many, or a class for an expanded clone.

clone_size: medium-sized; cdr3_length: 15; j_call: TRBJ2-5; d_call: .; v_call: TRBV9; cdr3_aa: CASSVVGNPQETQYF; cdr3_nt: TGTGCCAGCAGCGTAGTCGGGAACCCTCAAGAGACCCAGTACTTC
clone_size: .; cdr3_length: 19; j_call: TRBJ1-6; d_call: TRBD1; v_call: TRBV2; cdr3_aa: CASSHPGQTSLPYNSPLHF; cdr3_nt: TGTGCCAGCTCCCACCCGGGACAGACCTCCCTGCCCTATAATTCACCCCTCCACTTT
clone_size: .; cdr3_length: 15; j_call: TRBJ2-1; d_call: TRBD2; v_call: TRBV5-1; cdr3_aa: CASSALAGPINEQFF; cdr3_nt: TGCGCCAGCAGCGCACTAGCGGGGCCCATCAATGAGCAGTTCTTC
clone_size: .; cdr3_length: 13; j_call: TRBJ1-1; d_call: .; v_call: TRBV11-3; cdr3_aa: CASSLGVNTEAFF; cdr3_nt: TGTGCCAGCAGCTTAGGGGTAAACACTGAAGCTTTCTTT
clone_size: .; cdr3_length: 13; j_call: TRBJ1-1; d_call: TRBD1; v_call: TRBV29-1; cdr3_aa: CSAGQVDGTEAFF; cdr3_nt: TGCAGCGCTGGACAGGTAGATGGCACTGAAGCTTTCTTT
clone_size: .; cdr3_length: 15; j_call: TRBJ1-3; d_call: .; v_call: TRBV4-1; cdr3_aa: CASSPREHPGNTIYF; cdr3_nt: TGCGCCAGCAGCCCTCGGGAGCACCCTGGAAACACCATATATTTT
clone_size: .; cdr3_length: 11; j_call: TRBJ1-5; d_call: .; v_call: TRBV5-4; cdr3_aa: CASSSGADQHF; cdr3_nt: TGTGCCAGCAGCTCGGGAGCCGACCAGCATTTT
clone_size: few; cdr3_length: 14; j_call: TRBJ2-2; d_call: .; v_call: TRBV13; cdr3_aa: CASSEGLLAGELFF; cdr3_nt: TGTGCCAGCAGTGAGGGACTTTTGGCCGGGGAGCTGTTTTTT
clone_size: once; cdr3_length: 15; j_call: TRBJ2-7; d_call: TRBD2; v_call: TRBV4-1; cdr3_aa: CASSQGSGRLGEQYF; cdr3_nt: TGCGCCAGCAGCCAAGGAAGCGGGAGGCTGGGGGAGCAGTACTTC
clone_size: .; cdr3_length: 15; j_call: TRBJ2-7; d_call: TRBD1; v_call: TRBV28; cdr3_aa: CASSLGPTGAYEQYF; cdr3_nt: TGTGCCAGCAGTTTAGGTCCTACAGGGGCCTACGAGCAGTACTTC
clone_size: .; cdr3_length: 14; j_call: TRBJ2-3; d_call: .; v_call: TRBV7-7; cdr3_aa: CASSLGPVTDTQYF; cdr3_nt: TGTGCCAGCAGCTTAGGACCTGTGACAGATACGCAGTATTTT
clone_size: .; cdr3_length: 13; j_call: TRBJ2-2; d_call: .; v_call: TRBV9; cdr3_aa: CASSIQGTGELFF; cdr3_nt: TGTGCCAGCAGCATACAGGGTACCGGGGAGCTGTTTTTT
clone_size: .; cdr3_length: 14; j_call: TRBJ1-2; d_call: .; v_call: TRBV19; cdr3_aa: CASSMWGLNYGYTF; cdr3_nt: TGTGCCAGTAGTATGTGGGGCCTAAACTATGGCTACACCTTC
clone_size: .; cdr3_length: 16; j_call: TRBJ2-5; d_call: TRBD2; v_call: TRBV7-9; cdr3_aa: CASSLALAGTMETQYF; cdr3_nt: TGTGCCAGCAGCTTAGCGTTAGCGGGAACCATGGAGACCCAGTACTTC
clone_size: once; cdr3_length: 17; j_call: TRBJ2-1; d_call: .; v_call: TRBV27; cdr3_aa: CASSLSSWDRAYNEQFF; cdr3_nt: TGTGCCAGCAGTTTATCTTCGTGGGATCGAGCGTACAATGAGCAGTTCTTC
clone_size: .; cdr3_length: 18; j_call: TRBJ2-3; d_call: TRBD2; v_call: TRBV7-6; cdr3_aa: CASSSTSGRSGSTDTQYF; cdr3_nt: TGTGCCAGCAGCTCGACTAGCGGGAGGTCCGGGAGCACAGATACGCAGTATTTT
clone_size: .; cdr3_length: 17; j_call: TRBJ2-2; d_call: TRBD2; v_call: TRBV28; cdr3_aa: CASSSSRGDLGTGELFF; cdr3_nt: TGTGCCAGCAGTTCGTCGCGGGGGGACCTAGGGACCGGGGAGCTGTTTTTT
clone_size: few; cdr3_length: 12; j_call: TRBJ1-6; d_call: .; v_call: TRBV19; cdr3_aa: CASSQGGSPLHF; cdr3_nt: TGTGCCAGTAGTCAGGGTGGGTCACCCCTCCACTTT
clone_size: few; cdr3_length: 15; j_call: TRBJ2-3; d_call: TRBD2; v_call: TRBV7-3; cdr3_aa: CASSLRGSDTDTQYF; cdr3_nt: TGTGCCAGCAGCTTACGCGGGAGTGATACAGATACGCAGTATTTT
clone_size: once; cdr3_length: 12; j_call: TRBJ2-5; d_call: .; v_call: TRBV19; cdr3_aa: CASSMGPETQYF; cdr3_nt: TGTGCCAGTAGTATGGGTCCGGAGACCCAGTACTTC
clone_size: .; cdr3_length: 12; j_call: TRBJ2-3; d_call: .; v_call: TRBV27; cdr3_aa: CASGGLSDTQYF; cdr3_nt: TGTGCCAGCGGAGGCCTGTCAGATACGCAGTATTTT
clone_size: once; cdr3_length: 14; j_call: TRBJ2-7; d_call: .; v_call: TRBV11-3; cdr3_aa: CASSPPDRPYEQYF; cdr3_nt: TGTGCCAGCAGCCCGCCGGACAGACCTTACGAGCAGTACTTC
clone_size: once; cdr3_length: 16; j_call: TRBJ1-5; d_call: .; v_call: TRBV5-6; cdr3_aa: CASSLAQGESNQPQHF; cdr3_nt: TGTGCCAGCAGCTTGGCTCAGGGTGAAAGCAATCAGCCCCAGCATTTT
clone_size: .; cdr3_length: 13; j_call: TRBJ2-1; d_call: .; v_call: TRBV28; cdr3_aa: CASSTGSYNEQFF; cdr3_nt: TGTGCCAGCAGTACGGGATCCTACAATGAGCAGTTCTTC
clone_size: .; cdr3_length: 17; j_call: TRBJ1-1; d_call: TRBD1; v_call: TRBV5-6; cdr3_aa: CASSLETRQGSYTEAFF; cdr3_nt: TGTGCCAGCAGCTTGGAGACTAGACAGGGGAGTTACACTGAAGCTTTCTTT
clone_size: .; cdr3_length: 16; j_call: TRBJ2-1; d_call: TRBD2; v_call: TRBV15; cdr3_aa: CATSREREGSSNEQFF; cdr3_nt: TGTGCCACCAGCAGGGAGCGGGAGGGCTCGTCCAATGAGCAGTTCTTC
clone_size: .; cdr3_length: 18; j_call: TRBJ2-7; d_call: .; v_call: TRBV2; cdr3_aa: CASSAKAAGYRSSYEQYF; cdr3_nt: TGTGCCAGCAGTGCAAAAGCCGCGGGGTACAGGAGCTCCTACGAGCAGTACTTC
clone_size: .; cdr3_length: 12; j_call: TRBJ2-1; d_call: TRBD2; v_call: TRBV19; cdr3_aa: CASTSGTNEQFF; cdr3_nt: TGTGCCAGTACTAGCGGGACTAATGAGCAGTTCTTC
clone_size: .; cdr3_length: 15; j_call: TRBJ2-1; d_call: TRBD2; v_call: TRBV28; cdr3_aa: CASKLAGGPSNEQFF; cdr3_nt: TGTGCCAGCAAGTTAGCGGGAGGGCCCAGCAATGAGCAGTTCTTC
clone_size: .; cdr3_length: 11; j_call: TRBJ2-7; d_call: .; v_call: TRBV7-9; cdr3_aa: CASSLTYEQYF; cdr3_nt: TGTGCCAGCAGCCTGACCTACGAGCAGTACTTC
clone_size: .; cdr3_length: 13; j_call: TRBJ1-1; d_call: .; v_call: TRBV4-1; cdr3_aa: CASSQVQGDEAFF; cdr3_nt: TGCGCCAGCAGCCAAGTACAAGGGGACGAAGCTTTCTTT
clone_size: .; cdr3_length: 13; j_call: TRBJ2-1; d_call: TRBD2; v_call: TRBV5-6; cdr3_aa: CASSASGGAEQFF; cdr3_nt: TGTGCCAGCAGCGCTAGCGGGGGGGCTGAGCAGTTCTTC
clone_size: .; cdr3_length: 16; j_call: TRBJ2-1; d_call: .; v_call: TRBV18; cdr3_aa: CASSPPIGQPYNEQFF; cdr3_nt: TGTGCCAGCTCACCACCGATCGGACAGCCCTACAATGAGCAGTTCTTC
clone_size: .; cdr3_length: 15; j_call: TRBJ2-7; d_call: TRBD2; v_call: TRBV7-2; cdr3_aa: CASSQGGGRPYEQYF; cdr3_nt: TGTGCCAGCAGCCAAGGCGGCGGGAGACCCTACGAGCAGTACTTC
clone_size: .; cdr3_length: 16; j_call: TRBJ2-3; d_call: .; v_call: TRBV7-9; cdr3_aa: CASSLEMHSATDTQYF; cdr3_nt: TGTGCCAGCAGCTTAGAGATGCACAGCGCCACAGATACGCAGTATTTT
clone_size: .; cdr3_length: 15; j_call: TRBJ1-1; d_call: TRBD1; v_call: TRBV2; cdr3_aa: CASIVGQGARTEAFF; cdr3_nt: TGTGCCAGCATTGTGGGACAGGGGGCGCGAACTGAAGCTTTCTTT
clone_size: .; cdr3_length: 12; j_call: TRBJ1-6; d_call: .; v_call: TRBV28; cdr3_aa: CASSPGLSPLHF; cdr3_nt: TGTGCCAGCTCCCCAGGGCTGTCACCCCTCCACTTT
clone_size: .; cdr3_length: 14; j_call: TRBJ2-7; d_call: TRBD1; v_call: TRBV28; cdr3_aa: CASSFRGHSYEQYF; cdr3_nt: TGTGCCAGCAGTTTCAGGGGGCACTCCTACGAGCAGTACTTC
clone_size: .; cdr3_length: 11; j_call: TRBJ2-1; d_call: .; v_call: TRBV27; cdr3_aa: CASSLGNEQFF; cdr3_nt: TGTGCCAGCAGTTTAGGAAATGAGCAGTTCTTC
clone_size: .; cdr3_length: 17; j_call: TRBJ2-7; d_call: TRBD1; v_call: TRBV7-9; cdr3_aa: CASSLVSLRGQGYEQYF; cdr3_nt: TGTGCCAGCAGCTTAGTTTCCCTCAGGGGGCAAGGCTACGAGCAGTACTTC
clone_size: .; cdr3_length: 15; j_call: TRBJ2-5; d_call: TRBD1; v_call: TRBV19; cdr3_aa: CASSIGVGGGETQYF; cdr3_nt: TGTGCCAGTAGTATAGGCGTAGGGGGCGGGGAGACCCAGTACTTC
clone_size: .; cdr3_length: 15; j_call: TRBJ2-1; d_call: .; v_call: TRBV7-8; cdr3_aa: CASSTTSIGTTEQFF; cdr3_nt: TGTGCCAGCAGCACTACTAGTATCGGGACCACGGAGCAGTTCTTC
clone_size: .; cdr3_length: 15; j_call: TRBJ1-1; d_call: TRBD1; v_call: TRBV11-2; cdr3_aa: CASSQSTGASTEAFF; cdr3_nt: TGTGCCAGCAGCCAATCGACAGGGGCCTCCACTGAAGCTTTCTTT